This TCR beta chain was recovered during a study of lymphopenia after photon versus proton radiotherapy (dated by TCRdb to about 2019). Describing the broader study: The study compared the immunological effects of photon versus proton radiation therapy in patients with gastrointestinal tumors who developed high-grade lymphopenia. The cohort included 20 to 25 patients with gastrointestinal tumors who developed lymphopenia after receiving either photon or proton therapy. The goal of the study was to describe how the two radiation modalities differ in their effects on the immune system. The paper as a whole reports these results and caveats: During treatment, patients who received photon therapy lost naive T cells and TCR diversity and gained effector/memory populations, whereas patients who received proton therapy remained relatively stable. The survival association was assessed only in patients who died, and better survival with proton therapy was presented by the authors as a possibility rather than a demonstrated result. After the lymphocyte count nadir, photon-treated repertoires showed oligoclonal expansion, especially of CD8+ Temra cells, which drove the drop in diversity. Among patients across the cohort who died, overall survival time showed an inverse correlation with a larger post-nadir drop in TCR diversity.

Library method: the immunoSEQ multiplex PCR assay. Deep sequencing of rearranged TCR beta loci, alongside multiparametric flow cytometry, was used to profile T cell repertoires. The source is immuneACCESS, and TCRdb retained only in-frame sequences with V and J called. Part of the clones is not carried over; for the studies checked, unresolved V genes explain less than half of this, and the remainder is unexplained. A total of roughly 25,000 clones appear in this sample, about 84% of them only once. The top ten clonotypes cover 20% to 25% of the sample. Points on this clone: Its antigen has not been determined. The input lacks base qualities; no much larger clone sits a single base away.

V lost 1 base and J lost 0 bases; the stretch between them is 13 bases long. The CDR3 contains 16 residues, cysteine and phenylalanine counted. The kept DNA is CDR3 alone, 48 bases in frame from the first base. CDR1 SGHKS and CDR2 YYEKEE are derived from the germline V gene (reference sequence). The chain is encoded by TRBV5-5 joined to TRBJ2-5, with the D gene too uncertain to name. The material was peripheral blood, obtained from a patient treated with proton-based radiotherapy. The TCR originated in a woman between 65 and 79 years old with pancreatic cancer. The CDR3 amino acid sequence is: CASSLNGWTDQETQYF. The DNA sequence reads TGTGCCAGCAGCTTGAATGGATGGACGGACCAAGAGACCCAGTACTTC. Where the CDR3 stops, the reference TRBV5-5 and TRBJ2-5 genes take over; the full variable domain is DAGVTQSPTHLIKTRGQQVTLRCSPISGHKSVSWYQQVLGQGPQFIFQYYEKEERGRGNFPDRFSARQFPNYSSELNVNALLLGDSALYLCASSLNGWTDQETQYFGPGTRLLVL.